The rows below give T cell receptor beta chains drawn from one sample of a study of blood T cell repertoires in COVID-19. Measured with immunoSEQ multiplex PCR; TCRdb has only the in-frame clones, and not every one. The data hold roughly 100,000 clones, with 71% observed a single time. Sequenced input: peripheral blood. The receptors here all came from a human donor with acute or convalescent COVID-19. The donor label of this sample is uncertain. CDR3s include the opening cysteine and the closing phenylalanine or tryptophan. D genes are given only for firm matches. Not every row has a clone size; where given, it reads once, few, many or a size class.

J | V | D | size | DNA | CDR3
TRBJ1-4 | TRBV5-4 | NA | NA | TGTGCCAGCAGCTTGGCTGGACAGTTCGAGAGTGAAAAACTGTTTTTT | CASSLAGQFESEKLFF
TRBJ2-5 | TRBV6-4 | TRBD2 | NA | TGTGCCAGCTCCGAGTCTAGCGGGGGGGCTTCAGAGACCCAGTACTTC | CASSESSGGASETQYF
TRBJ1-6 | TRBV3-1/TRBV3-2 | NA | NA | TGTGCCAGCAGCCAAGGGGCCCGGTCATCACCCCTCCACTTT | CASSQGARSSPLHF
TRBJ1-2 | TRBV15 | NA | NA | TGTGCCACCAGCAGAGCGGCGGGGCTAGGTGGCTACACCTTC | CATSRAAGLGGYTF
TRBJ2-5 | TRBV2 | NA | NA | TGTGCCAGCAGTGAGGGCATGCAAGAGACCCAGTACTTC | CASSEGMQETQYF
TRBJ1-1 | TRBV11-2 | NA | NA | TGTGCCAGCAGCTTATCCCCGCGGGACCCAGCTTTCTTT | CASSLSPRDPAFF
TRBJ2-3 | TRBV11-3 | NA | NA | TGTGCCAGCAGCAGTAGGGAGACAGATACGCAGTATTTT | CASSSRETDTQYF
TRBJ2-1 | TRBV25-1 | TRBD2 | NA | TGTGCCAGCAGTGTCCTGGGCGGGGGGGGCTACAATGAGCAGTTCTTC | CASSVLGGGGYNEQFF
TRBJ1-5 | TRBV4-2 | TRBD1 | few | TGTGCCAGCAGCCAAACATCCAGGGGGCGAGGACAGCCCCAGCATTTT | CASSQTSRGRGQPQHF
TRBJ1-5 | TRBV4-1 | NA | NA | TGCGCCAGCAGCCAAGAGACAGTTAATCAGCCCCAGCATTTT | CASSQETVNQPQHF
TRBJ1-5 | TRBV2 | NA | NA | TGTGCCAGCAGTGGGCAGGGTCCTTATAGCAATCAGCCCCAGCATTTT | CASSGQGPYSNQPQHF
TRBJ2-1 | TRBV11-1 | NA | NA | TGTGCCAGCAGCGGATACAGGTCCAGCTCCTACAATGAGCAGTTCTTC | CASSGYRSSSYNEQFF
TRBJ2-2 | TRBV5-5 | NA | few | TGTGCCAGCAGCTTGGTCGCCTCTAGAGGCACCGGGGAGCTGTTTTTT | CASSLVASRGTGELFF
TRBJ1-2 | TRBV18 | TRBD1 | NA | TGTGCCAGCTCACCGCAGACAGGGTACGGCTACACCTTC | CASSPQTGYGYTF
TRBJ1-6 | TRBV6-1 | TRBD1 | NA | TGTGCCAGCAGTGAATATCCCGCGACAGGGATCTGGTATAATTCACCCCTCCACTTT | CASSEYPATGIWYNSPLHF
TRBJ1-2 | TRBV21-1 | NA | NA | TGTGCCAGCAGCAAAGTCCTCACGCAGCGGCCCCTCTATGGCTACACCTTC | CASSKVLTQRPLYGYTF
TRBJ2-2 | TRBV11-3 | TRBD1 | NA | TGTGCCAGCAGCTTAGTTGGGACAGGGGCCGGGGAGCTGTTTTTT | CASSLVGTGAGELFF
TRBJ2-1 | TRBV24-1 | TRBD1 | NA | TGTGCCACCAGTGATTGGGGGACAGGGAACAATGAGCAGTTCTTC | CATSDWGTGNNEQFF
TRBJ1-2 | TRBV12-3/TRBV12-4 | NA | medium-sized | TGTGCCAGCAGTTTAGCCGGGGTTGGCTACACCTTC | CASSLAGVGYTF
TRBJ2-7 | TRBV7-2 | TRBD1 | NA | TGTGCCAGCAGCACCCGGACAGGGGGCAAGTACGAGCAGTACTTC | CASSTRTGGKYEQYF
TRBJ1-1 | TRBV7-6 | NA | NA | TGTGCCAGCAGCTTAGGATTAGGACAAGGGGGCACTGAAGCTTTCTTT | CASSLGLGQGGTEAFF
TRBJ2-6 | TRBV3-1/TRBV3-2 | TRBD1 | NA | TGTGCCAGCAGCCAAACCCTGCCGGGACAGGGGATGTTTGGGGCCAACGTCCTGACTTTC | CASSQTLPGQGMFGANVLTF
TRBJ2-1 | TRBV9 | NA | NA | TGTGCCAGCACCGAAGAGGGTAACTCCTACAATGAGCAGTTCTTC | CASTEEGNSYNEQFF
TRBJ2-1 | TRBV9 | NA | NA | TGTGCCAGCAGCGTAGATATAGGGGGTGAGCAGTTCTTC | CASSVDIGGEQFF
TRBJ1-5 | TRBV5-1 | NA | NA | TGCGCCAGCAGCCTAGGGGTTGGGGGGAATCAGCCCCAGCATTTT | CASSLGVGGNQPQHF
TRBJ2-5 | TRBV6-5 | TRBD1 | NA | TGTGCCAGCAGTTACGGGACAGCGAAAGTGGAGACCCAGTACTTC | CASSYGTAKVETQYF
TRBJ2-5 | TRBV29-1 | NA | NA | TGCAGCGTTAAGGAGTCCTGGGAAGAGACCCAGTACTTC | CSVKESWEETQYF
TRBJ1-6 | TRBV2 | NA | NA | TGTGCCAGAGGGGAGACGGCACAGGGTTCACCCCTCCACTTT | CARGETAQGSPLHF
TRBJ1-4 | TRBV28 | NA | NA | TGTGCCAGCGGAAGCCGCAAAGGGGGGGGAAAACTGTTTTTT | CASGSRKGGGKLFF
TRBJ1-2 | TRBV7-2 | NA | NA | TGTGCCAGCAGCCCTGACAGTCGGGCCTATGGCTACACCTTC | CASSPDSRAYGYTF
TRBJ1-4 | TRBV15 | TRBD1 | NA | TGTGCCACCAGCAGAGCTAGGACAGGGGTTCTTGAAAAACTGTTTTTT | CATSRARTGVLEKLFF
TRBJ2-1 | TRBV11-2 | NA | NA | TGTGCCAGCAGCTTTGGGGGCGGGCTTGTAGATGAGCAGTTCTTC | CASSFGGGLVDEQFF
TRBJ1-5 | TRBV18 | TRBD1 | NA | TGTGCCAGCTCACCATGGGGCCAGGGGGCGTATGATCAGCCCCAGCATTTT | CASSPWGQGAYDQPQHF
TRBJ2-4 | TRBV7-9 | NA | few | TGTGCCAGCAGCTTAAATGGTAGAATTCAGTACTTC | CASSLNGRIQYF